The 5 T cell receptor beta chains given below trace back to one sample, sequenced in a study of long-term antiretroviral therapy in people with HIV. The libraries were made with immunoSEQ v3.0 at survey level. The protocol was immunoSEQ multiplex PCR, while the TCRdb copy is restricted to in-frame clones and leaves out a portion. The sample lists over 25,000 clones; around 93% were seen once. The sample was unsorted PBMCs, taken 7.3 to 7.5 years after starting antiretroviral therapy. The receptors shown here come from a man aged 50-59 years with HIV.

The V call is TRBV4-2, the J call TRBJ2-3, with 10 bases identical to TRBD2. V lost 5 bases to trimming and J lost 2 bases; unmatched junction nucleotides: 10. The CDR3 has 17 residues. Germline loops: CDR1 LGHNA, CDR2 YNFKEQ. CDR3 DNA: TGTGCCAGCAGCTCAACAAGCGGGGGGGCCGACACAGATACGCAGTATTTT. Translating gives CASSSTSGGADTDTQYF.

CDR3 sequence (DNA): TGTGCCTGGAGCCCTCTTAGGGGGGCGAATGAGCAGTTCTTC. It is translated as CAWSPLRGANEQFF. This rearrangement joins TRBV30 to TRBJ2-1, with D perhaps assigned TRBD1 or TRBD2 (6 bases each). The ends were cut back, 3 bases at V and 7 bases at J, with 16 bases in the middle. Germline CDR1 reads GTSNPN; CDR2 reads SVGIG (reference sequence). The CDR3 runs 14 residues.

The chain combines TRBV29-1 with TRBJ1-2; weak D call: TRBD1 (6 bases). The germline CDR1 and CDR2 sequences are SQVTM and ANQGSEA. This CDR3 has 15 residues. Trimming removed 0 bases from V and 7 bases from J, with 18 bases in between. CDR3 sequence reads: CSVEDLTGRGGGYTF. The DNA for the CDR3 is TGCAGCGTTGAAGATTTAACAGGCCGAGGGGGTGGCTACACCTTC.

This CDR3 reads CASSTPLAANTGELFF. CDR3 DNA: TGTGCCAGTAGTACCCCTCTAGCGGCGAACACCGGGGAGCTGTTTTTT. This chain connects TRBV19 to TRBJ2-2; 7 bases map to TRBD2. The V gene end was trimmed by 4 bases and the J gene end by 0 bases; junction bases not matched to a gene: 5. In germline, CDR1 is LNHDA, CDR2 SQIVND (reference sequence). There are 16 residues in the CDR3.

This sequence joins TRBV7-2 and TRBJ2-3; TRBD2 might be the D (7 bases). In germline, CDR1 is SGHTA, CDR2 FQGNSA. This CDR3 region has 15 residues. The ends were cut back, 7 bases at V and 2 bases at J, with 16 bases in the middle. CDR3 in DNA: TGTGCCAGCACCCCGGGGGGCGGGGCCACAGATACGCAGTATTTT. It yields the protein CASTPGGGATDTQYF.